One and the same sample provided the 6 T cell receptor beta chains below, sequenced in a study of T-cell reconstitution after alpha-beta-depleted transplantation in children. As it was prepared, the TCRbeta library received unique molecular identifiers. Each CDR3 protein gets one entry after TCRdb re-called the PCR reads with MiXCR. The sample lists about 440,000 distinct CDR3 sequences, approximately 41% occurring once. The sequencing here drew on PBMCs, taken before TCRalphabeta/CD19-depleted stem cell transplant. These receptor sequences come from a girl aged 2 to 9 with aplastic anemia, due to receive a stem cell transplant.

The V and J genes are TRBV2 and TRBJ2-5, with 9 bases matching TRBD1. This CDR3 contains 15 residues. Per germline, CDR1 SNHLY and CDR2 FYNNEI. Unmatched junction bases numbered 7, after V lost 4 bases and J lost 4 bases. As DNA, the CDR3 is TGTGCCAGCAGTGGGCGACAGGGGGATTTAGAGACCCAGTACTTC. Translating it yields CASSGRQGDLETQYF.

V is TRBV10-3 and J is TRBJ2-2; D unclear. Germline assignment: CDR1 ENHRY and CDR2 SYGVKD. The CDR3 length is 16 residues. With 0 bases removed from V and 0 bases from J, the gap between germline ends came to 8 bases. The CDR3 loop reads CAISESGVANTGELFF. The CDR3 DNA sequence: TGTGCCATCAGTGAGTCTGGGGTAGCGAACACCGGGGAGCTGTTTTTT.

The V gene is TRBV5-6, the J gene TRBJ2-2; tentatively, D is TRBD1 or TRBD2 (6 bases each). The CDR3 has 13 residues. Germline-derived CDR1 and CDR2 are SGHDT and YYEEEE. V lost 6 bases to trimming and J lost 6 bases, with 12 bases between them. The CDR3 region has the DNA TGTGCCAGCACCCTTGGGGGGCCCGGGGAGCTGTTTTTT. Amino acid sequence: CASTLGGPGELFF.

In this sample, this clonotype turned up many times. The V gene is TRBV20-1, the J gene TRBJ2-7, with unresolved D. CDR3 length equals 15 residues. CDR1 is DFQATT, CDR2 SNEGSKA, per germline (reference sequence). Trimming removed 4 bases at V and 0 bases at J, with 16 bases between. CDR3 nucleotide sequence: TGCAGTGCTAAGGGCCTAGGCGGTAGCTCCTACGAGCAGTACTTC. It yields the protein CSAKGLGGSSYEQYF.

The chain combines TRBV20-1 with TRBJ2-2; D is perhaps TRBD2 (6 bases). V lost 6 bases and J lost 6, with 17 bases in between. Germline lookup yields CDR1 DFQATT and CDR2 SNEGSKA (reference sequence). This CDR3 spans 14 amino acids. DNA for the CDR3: TGCAGTGCCACCCACGCGGGGAAACCCGGGGAGCTGTTTTTT. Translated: CSATHAGKPGELFF.

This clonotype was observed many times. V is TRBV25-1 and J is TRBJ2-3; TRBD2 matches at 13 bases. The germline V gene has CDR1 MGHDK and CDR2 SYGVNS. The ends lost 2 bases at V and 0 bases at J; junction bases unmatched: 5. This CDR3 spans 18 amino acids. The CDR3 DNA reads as TGTGCCAGCAGTGAAATTCCACTAGCGGGAGGGAGCACAGATACGCAGTATTTT. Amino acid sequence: CASSEIPLAGGSTDTQYF.